What follows are 10 T cell receptor beta chains derived from one specimen sequenced in a study of regulatory T cells in long-lasting Graves disease. Time point defined: newly diagnosed GD, antithyroid drugs for less than 3 months. RNA from PBMCs was the source of the TCR library. Building the TCR beta libraries relied on iRepertoire HTBI primers, and CDR3 regions underwent Arm-PCR. TCRdb independently ran MiXCR on the multiplex PCR reads; one entry per CDR3 protein. The table lists about 530,000 distinct CDR3 sequences, roughly 16% of them singletons. Another study also made use of these data, one on T cells in Graves' hyperthyroidism and ophthalmopathy.

The material was peripheral blood mononuclear cells (PBMCs), obtained at new diagnosis, from a patient treated with antithyroid drugs. Receptors originate from a woman in her forties or fifties with Graves disease.

This clonotype was found many times. The chain carries TRBV7-6 and TRBJ1-6; TRBD1 aligns across 9 bases. The V segment lost 6 bases and the J segment 7 bases; nucleotides outside the gene matches: 4. The CDR3 length is 14 residues. Germline lookup yields CDR1 SGHVS and CDR2 FNYEAQ. CDR3 coding DNA: TGTGCCAGCAGTGGGACAGGGTGGAATTCACCCCTCCACTTT. This encodes CASSGTGWNSPLHF.

The sample holds many counts of this clonotype. V is TRBV30 and J is TRBJ1-3, with D uncertain. The CDR3 is 14 amino acids. Trimming cost V 1 base and J 6 bases, with 13 bases left between them. CDR1 GTSNPN and CDR2 SVGIG come from the germline V gene (reference sequence). The CDR3 DNA is TGTGCCTGGAGTGGGAGCGGACTGGAAAACACCATATATTTT. Encoded protein: CAWSGSGLENTIYF.

This clonotype has just a few counts. The rearrangement uses TRBV20-1 and TRBJ2-7; the match to TRBD1 covers 9 bases. The ends lost 3 bases at V and 2 bases at J; junction bases unmatched: 17. The CDR3 sequence is 18 residues long. The germline gives CDR1 DFQATT, CDR2 SNEGSKA (reference sequence). CDR3 sequence reads: CSASVPPGGTGRTYEQYF. CDR3 in DNA: TGCAGTGCTAGCGTCCCTCCGGGCGGGACAGGGAGGACCTACGAGCAGTACTTC.

This clonotype appeared many times. The CDR3 loop is CASRGTSGYEQYF. The DNA for the CDR3 is TGTGCCAGCAGGGGGACTAGCGGCTACGAGCAGTACTTC. The chain uses TRBV12-3 or TRBV12-4 and TRBJ2-7; TRBD2 matches at 11 bases. The CDR3 has 13 residues. The V gene end was trimmed by 6 bases and the J gene end by 3 bases; junction bases not matched to a gene: 1.

This clonotype has ten or more counts. Here the CDR3 DNA reads TGTGCCAGCAGTATCGGACAGGGGGGTTACAACATTCAGTACTTC. Amino acids: CASSIGQGGYNIQYF. V and J are TRBV12-3 or TRBV12-4 and TRBJ2-4, with 10 bases lining up with TRBD1. Trimming at V came to 5 bases and at J to 7 bases, leaving 8 bases not matched to a gene. The CDR3 sequence is 15 residues long.

This clonotype was observed many times. The chain is built from TRBV5-1 and TRBJ1-6; no reliable D call. The CDR3 has 15 amino acids. The V end lost 0 bases, the J end lost 6 bases, and 10 bases lay between the germline ends. Germline V gene data show CDR1 as SGHRS and CDR2 as YFSETQ. CDR3 in amino acids: CASSLGGLGNSPLHF. The CDR3, as DNA: TGCGCCAGCAGCTTGGGAGGATTGGGTAATTCACCCCTCCACTTT.

Of note for this clonotype: The conserved phenylalanine or tryptophan normally closing the CDR3 is absent here, so this likely arose from a read error. The genes are TRBV28 and TRBJ2-7; no firm D call. The V and J ends lost 3 bases and 2 bases respectively, with 11 bases between them. This CDR3 is 14 amino acids long. Germline loops: CDR1 MDHEN, CDR2 SYDVKM. CDR3 protein: CASSLAQLTYEQYL. In DNA form, the CDR3 reads TGTGCCAGCAGTTTGGCGCAGCTTACCTACGAGCAGTACCTC.

This clonotype was detected only a few times. The rearrangement uses TRBV19 and TRBJ2-3, with 7 bases that match TRBD1. The CDR3 length is 16 residues. After removal of 6 bases from V and 2 bases from J, the junction contained 11 bases not matched to a gene. Per the germline V gene, CDR1 is LNHDA and CDR2 is SQIVND (reference sequence). This CDR3 reads CASSTSGTALTDTQYF. CDR3 in DNA: TGTGCCAGTAGCACCTCCGGGACAGCTCTCACAGATACGCAGTATTTT.

J is TRBJ1-3 and V is TRBV4-1; D gene unclear. Germline CDR1 reads MGHRA; CDR2 reads YSYEKL. This CDR3 comprises 17 residues. V was trimmed by 0 bases and J by 0 bases, leaving 12 bases between them. Here the CDR3 DNA reads TGCGCCAGCAGCCAAGATGCGCAGGAGCTCTCTGGAAACACCATATATTTT. Amino acid sequence: CASSQDAQELSGNTIYF.

This clonotype was counted a few times. The CDR3 protein is CASSPGTPFGYGYTF. CDR3 DNA: TGTGCCAGCAGTCCCGGGACCCCCTTCGGCTATGGCTACACCTTC. The genes are TRBV12-3 or TRBV12-4 and TRBJ1-2; a weak D match, TRBD1 (5 bases). Trimming shortened V by 5 bases and J by 4 bases, and 17 bases separated the two germline ends. The CDR3 extends over 15 amino acids.